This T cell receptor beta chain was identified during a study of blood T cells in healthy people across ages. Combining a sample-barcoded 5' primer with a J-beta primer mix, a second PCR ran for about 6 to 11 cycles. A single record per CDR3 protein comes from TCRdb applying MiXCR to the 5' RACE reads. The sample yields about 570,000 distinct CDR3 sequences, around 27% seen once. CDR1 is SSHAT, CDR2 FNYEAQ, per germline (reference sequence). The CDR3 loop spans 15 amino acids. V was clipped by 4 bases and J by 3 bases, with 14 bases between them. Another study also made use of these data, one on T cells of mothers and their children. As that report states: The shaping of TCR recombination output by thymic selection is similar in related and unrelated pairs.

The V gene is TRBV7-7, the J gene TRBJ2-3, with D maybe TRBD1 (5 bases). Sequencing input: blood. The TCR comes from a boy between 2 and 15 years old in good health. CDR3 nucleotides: TGTGCCAGCAGCTCCGTGACAGCAAGTACAGATACGCAGTATTTT. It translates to CASSSVTASTDTQYF.